The clone carrying this TCR beta chain has only one observation. Its antigen is undetermined. This CDR3 is 16 amino acids long. V shed 4 bases and J 5 bases; nucleotides not matched to a gene: 3. The sample originates from a study of T cell repertoires in cytomegalovirus infection. The wider study: Selection of CMV epitopes for the study included recently identified HLA-C-restricted and well-studied HLA-B-restricted ones. Both CMV infection and a matching HLA type were indicated by public TCR beta signatures.

Study-level results: Cumulative frequency (of public TCR beta family members) identified carriers of CMV plus the relevant HLA.

TCRdb passed the reads through MiXCR, listing each CDR3 protein once. The table lists 650,000 to 900,000 distinct CDR3 sequences, 25% to 35% of them singletons. The material was cultured CD8+ T cells from PBMCs, obtained from culture after CMV antigen stimulation. The J gene is TRBJ2-1, the V gene TRBV12-3 or TRBV12-4, with 15 bases matching TRBD2. The TCR sequence derives from a human donor in good health (CMV status not recorded). Some clones in this sample may be carry-over from other donors' samples. The CDR3 is CASSSWTSGGDNEQFF. The CDR3 nucleotides are TGTGCCAGCAGTTCCTGGACTAGCGGGGGGGACAATGAGCAGTTCTTC.